These 14 T cell receptor beta chains were sequenced from one sample in a study of T cell repertoires in cytomegalovirus infection. For these TCRs, the target antigens are not known. TCRdb redid the calling of the reads with MiXCR, one entry per CDR3 protein. Of about 900,000 distinct CDR3 sequences listed, roughly 31% are singletons. The sample consisted of cultured CD8+ T cells from PBMCs, taken from culture after CMV antigen stimulation. These receptors all stem from a human donor in good health (CMV status not recorded). Some clones in this sample may be carry-over from other donors' samples.

This clonotype was seen repeatedly, ten times or more. The CDR3 coding sequence is TGTGCCAGCAGCTTAGGGTCCGGGAGCTCCTATAATTCACCCCTCCACTTT. As protein: CASSLGSGSSYNSPLHF. The chain recombines TRBV7-9 with TRBJ1-6; D not certain. Between the trimmed V and J ends, which lost 1 base and 0 bases, there was a span of 10 bases. Germline CDR1 is SEHNR and CDR2 is FQNEAQ (reference sequence). The CDR3 is 17 residues long. The whole variable domain, filled in from reference TRBV7-9 and TRBJ1-6, reads DTGVSQNPRHKITKRGQNVTFRCDPISEHNRLYWYRQTLGQGPEFLTYFQNEAQLEKSRLLSDRFSAERPKGSFSTLEIQRTEQGDSAMYLCASSLGSGSSYNSPLHFGNGTRLTVT.

Notes on this clonotype: The junction shows a germline mismatch at one end, possibly a read error. This chain uses TRBV29-1 with TRBJ2-3; perhaps TRBD2 as D (5 bases). CDR1 SQVTM and CDR2 ANQGSEA come from the germline V gene. The CDR3 contains 14 residues. For the CDR3, the DNA is TGCCGCGTCCGAGAGGGTGGGGGCACAGATACGCAGTATTTT. Translating gives CRVREGGGTDTQYF.

The gene calls are TRBV9 and TRBJ1-1, with D possibly being TRBD1 (5 bases). CDR3 length: 16 residues. Trimming took off 0 bases at V and 1 base at J, with 13 bases between the two ends. Per germline, CDR1 SGDLS and CDR2 YYNGEE. The CDR3 bases are TGTGCCAGCAGCGTAGCACAAACGGGGGAGAACACTGAAGCTTTCTTT. Protein sequence: CASSVAQTGENTEAFF. The full variable domain, in which reference TRBV9 and TRBJ1-1 provide the parts outside the CDR3, is DSGVTQTPKHLITATGQRVTLRCSPRSGDLSVYWYQQSLDQGLQFLIQYYNGEERAKGNILERFSAQQFPDLHSELNLSSLELGDSALYFCASSVAQTGENTEAFFGQGTRLTVV.

V is TRBV7-6 and J is TRBJ2-3, with 8 bases lining up with TRBD1. Germline V gene lookup returns CDR1 SGHVS and CDR2 FNYEAQ. The trim removed 5 bases at V and 3 bases at J, leaving 10 bases unmatched. CDR3 length: 16 residues. Here the CDR3 reads CASSPTGRGRTDTQYF. The CDR3 DNA sequence: TGTGCCAGCAGCCCGACGGGCAGGGGGCGGACAGATACGCAGTATTTT.

This clonotype turned up a few times. The chain recombines TRBV12-3 or TRBV12-4 with TRBJ1-1; the D gene is possibly TRBD1 (5 bases). Trimming cost V 4 bases and J 14 bases, with 14 bases left between them. The CDR3 length is 11 residues. CDR3 DNA sequence: TGTGCCAGCAGTTCCTTCCCACAGGTCTTCTTT. It translates to CASSSFPQVFF.

This clonotype was observed once. J is TRBJ2-7 and V is TRBV27; a weak D match, TRBD1 (5 bases). The germline gives CDR1 MNHEY, CDR2 SMNVEV (reference sequence). The CDR3 runs to 14 residues. The V and J ends lost 0 bases and 2 bases respectively, with 8 bases between them. The CDR3: CASSLSGAPYEQYF. DNA for the CDR3: TGTGCCAGCAGTTTATCAGGGGCCCCCTACGAGCAGTACTTC.

The V and J genes are TRBV24-1 and TRBJ2-3; 10 bases align to TRBD2. J gave up 2 bases and V 8 bases, and 9 bases lay outside the gene matches. The CDR3 consists of 16 residues. Germline values: CDR1 KGHDR, CDR2 SFDVKD. In nucleotides, the CDR3 is TGTGCCACCAATGACCCCGGGACTAGCGCCACAGATACGCAGTATTTT. Translation: CATNDPGTSATDTQYF.

V and J are TRBV28 and TRBJ2-3, with D unresolved. Germline V gene data show CDR1 as MDHEN and CDR2 as SYDVKM. The CDR3 length is 14 residues. The V end was cut by 4 bases, the J end by 2 bases, with 10 bases between. CDR3 loop: CASSWLLDTDTQYF. The CDR3 DNA follows: TGTGCCAGCAGTTGGCTCCTTGACACAGATACGCAGTATTTT.

The chain combines TRBV27 with TRBJ2-1; D tentatively fits TRBD1 or TRBD2 (6 bases each). Germline V gene sequence: CDR1 MNHEY, CDR2 SMNVEV (reference sequence). V was pared by 8 bases and J by 10 bases, with 12 bases between. This CDR3 has 11 residues. CDR3 sequence: CASGGPREQFF. The CDR3 DNA reads as TGTGCCAGCGGGGGGCCACGGGAGCAGTTCTTC.

The chain has TRBV5-1 and TRBJ2-2; 11 nucleotides match TRBD2. The CDR3 extends over 18 amino acids. Trimming at V came to 0 bases and at J to 3 bases, leaving 7 bases not matched to a gene. CDR1 and CDR2 from the germline V gene are SGHRS and YFSETQ. CDR3 amino acids: CASSLDEGLAGDTGELFF. The CDR3 DNA reads as TGCGCCAGCAGCTTGGACGAAGGACTAGCGGGCGACACCGGGGAGCTGTTTTTT. Combining the CDR3 with reference TRBV5-1 and TRBJ2-2 gives the whole variable domain KAGVTQTPRYLIKTRGQQVTLSCSPISGHRSVSWYQQTPGQGLQFLFEYFSETQRNKGNFPGRFSGRQFSNSRSEMNVSTLELGDSALYLCASSLDEGLAGDTGELFFGEGSRLTVL.

V and J are TRBV12-3 or TRBV12-4 and TRBJ2-1; weak D call: TRBD1 (5 bases). This CDR3 is 14 amino acids long. V gave up 7 bases and J gave up 6 bases, with 16 bases separating them. The CDR3 coding sequence is TGTGCCAGCATCGCAGGGTTCGGCGGCAATGAGCAGTTCTTC. Translation: CASIAGFGGNEQFF.

The chain recombines TRBV24-1 with TRBJ2-1; TRBD1 or TRBD2 may be the D gene (6 bases each). CDR3 size: 15 residues. V was clipped by 2 bases and J by 8 bases, with 15 bases between them. Looked up from germline, CDR1 is KGHDR and CDR2 is SFDVKD. CDR3 protein: CATSDSTPGEDEQFF. The CDR3 region has the DNA TGTGCCACCAGTGATTCTACACCAGGGGAGGATGAGCAGTTCTTC.

Notes on this clonotype: Its ends do not fully match the called genes, so a read error is possible. CDR3 DNA sequence: TGTGCCACCAGGGGAGCTTCTCCGGCTTATAATTCACCCCACCACTTT. Translation: CATRGASPAYNSPHHF. This chain links TRBV28 with TRBJ1-6, with D tentatively TRBD1 (6 bases). The length of the CDR3 is 16 residues. Germline V CDR1 and CDR2: MDHEN, SYDVKM.

This clonotype has just a few counts. This chain connects TRBV4-1 to TRBJ1-6; 8 nucleotides match TRBD1. The CDR3 sequence is 15 residues long. CDR1 and CDR2 from the germline V gene are MGHRA and YSYEKL. The J segment lost 5 bases and the V segment lost 0 bases, leaving 0 bases of the junction unmatched. The CDR3 loop reads CASSQDRGHNSPLHF. CDR3 in DNA: TGCGCCAGCAGCCAAGACAGGGGGCATAATTCACCCCTCCACTTT.